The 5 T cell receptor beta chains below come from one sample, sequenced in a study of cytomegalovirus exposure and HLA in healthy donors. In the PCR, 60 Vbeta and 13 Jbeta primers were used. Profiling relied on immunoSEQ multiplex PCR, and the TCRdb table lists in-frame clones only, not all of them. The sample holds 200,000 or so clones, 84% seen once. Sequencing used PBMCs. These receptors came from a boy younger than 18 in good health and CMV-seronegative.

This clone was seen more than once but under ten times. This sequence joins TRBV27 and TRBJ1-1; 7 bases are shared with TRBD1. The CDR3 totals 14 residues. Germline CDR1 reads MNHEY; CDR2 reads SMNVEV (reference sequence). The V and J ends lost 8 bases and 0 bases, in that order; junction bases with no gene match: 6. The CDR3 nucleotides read TGTGCCAGCGGCAACAGGGGCGTGAACACTGAAGCTTTCTTT. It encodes CASGNRGVNTEAFF.

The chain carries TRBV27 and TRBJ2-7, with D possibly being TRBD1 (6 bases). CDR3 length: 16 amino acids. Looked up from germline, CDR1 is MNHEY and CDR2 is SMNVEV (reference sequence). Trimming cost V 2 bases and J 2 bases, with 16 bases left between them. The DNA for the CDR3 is TGTGCCAGCAGTTTAAGTGGGGGCGCCTATCCCTACGAGCAGTACTTC. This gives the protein CASSLSGGAYPYEQYF.

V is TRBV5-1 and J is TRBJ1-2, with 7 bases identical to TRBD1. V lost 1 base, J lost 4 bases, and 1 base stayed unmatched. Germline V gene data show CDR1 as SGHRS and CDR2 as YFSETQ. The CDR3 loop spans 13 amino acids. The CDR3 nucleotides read TGCGCCAGCAGCTTGACAGGGGCCTATGGCTACACCTTC. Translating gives CASSLTGAYGYTF.

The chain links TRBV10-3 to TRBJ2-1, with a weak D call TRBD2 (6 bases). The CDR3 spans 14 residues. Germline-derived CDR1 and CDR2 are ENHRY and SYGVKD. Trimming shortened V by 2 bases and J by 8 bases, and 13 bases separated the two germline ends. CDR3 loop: CAISEPRSGDEQFF. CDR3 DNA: TGTGCCATCAGTGAGCCCCGCTCGGGGGATGAGCAGTTCTTC.

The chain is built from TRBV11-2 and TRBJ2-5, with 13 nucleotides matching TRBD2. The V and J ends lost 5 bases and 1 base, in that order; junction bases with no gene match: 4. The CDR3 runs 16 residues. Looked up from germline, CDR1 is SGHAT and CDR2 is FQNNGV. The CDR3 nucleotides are TGTGCCAGCAGCACCGGGACTAGCGGGGTCCAAGAGACCCAGTACTTC. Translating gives CASSTGTSGVQETQYF.